Each of the 21 T cell receptor beta chains below was sequenced from the same sample in a study of cytomegalovirus exposure and HLA in healthy donors. Primers for the PCR totalled 60 Vbeta and 13 Jbeta. Here immunoSEQ multiplex PCR was the method, and the copy in TCRdb shows in-frame clones only, minus some. The sample holds 100,000 to 150,000 clones, 65% to 80% seen once. Sequencing was done on a sample of PBMCs. These receptors were obtained from a woman aged 40 to 50 in good health and CMV-seropositive.

The V gene is TRBV2, the J gene TRBJ1-2; weak D call: TRBD1 (5 bases). CDR3 length equals 12 residues. V lost 9 bases and J lost 6, with 14 bases in between. Germline assignment: CDR1 SNHLY and CDR2 FYNNEI. As DNA, the CDR3 is TGTGCCAGTAGGAATCAGGGTGATGGCTACACCTTC. It translates to CASRNQGDGYTF. Based on the CDR3 plus reference TRBV2 and TRBJ1-2, the full variable domain is EPEVTQTPSHQVTQMGQEVILRCVPISNHLYFYWYRQILGQKVEFLVSFYNNEISEKSEIFDDQFSVERPDGSNFTLKIRSTKLEDSAMYFCASRNQGDGYTFGSGTRLTVV.

The V gene is TRBV19, the J gene TRBJ1-1, with TRBD1 identical over 10 bases. The germline V gene encodes CDR1 LNHDA and CDR2 SQIVND (reference sequence). V was pared by 5 bases and J by 4 bases, with 7 bases of the junction left unmatched. The CDR3 consists of 15 residues. CDR3 in amino acids: CASSSTTGGSTEAFF. The CDR3 bases are TGTGCCAGTAGTTCCACGACAGGGGGCTCCACTGAAGCTTTCTTT.

This chain uses TRBV9 with TRBJ2-3; 8 bases agree with TRBD2. The CDR3 totals 14 residues. Germline V gene data show CDR1 as SGDLS and CDR2 as YYNGEE. Unmatched junction bases numbered 8, after V lost 6 bases and J lost 5 bases. This CDR3 is CASNPGGPGDTQYF. The CDR3 DNA is TGTGCCAGCAACCCGGGAGGGCCTGGAGATACGCAGTATTTT.

This clone was counted a few times. This chain links TRBV30 with TRBJ2-5; a weak D match, TRBD1 (5 bases). V was cut by 0 bases and J by 5 bases, with 16 bases left in between. This CDR3 has 15 amino acids. Germline CDR1 and CDR2: GTSNPN and SVGIG (reference sequence). The CDR3 DNA is TGTGCCTGGAGTGTAAAAGGGGCCATGGCTGAGACCCAGTACTTC. Its protein product is CAWSVKGAMAETQYF.

This chain connects TRBV27 to TRBJ1-5, with TRBD1 as a possible D gene (6 bases). Per the germline V gene, CDR1 is MNHEY and CDR2 is SMNVEV (reference sequence). Trimming took 5 bases from V and 4 from J, leaving 9 bases between them. This CDR3 has 13 residues. The CDR3 loop reads CASSHGQNQPQHF. Written as DNA, the CDR3 is TGTGCCAGCAGTCACGGACAGAATCAGCCCCAGCATTTT.

The rearrangement joins TRBV11-2 to TRBJ1-3; possibly TRBD1 for D (6 bases). V lost 5 bases to trimming and J lost 0 bases, with 14 bases between them. Per germline, CDR1 SGHAT and CDR2 FQNNGV. The CDR3 is made up of 16 amino acids. The CDR3 reads CASSEHRVSSGNTIYF. The CDR3 DNA reads as TGTGCCAGCAGCGAACACAGGGTGAGCTCTGGAAACACCATATATTTT. Filled out from reference TRBV11-2 and TRBJ1-3, the complete variable domain reads EAGVAQSPRYKIIEKRQSVAFWCNPISGHATLYWYQQILGQGPKLLIQFQNNGVVDDSQLPKDRFSAERLKGVDSTLKIQPAKLEDSAVYLCASSEHRVSSGNTIYFGEGSWLTVV.

This clone turned up a few times. This chain connects TRBV7-8 to TRBJ1-3; TRBD1 matches at 8 bases. The CDR3 totals 14 residues. Germline V gives CDR1 SGHVS, CDR2 FQNEAQ. With V trimmed by 2 bases and J by 4 bases, 1 base remained unmatched. CDR3 in DNA: TGTGCCAGCAGCTTAAGGGACAGGGGAAACACCATATATTTT. Amino acid sequence: CASSLRDRGNTIYF. Full variable domain (rest looked up from reference TRBV7-8 and TRBJ1-3): GAGVSQSPRYKVAKRGQDVALRCDPISGHVSLFWYQQALGQGPEFLTYFQNEAQLDKSGLPSDRFFAERPEGSVSTLKIQRTQQEDSAVYLCASSLRDRGNTIYFGEGSWLTVV.

The chain is built from TRBV7-9 and TRBJ2-5; perhaps TRBD1 as D (9 bases). Per germline, CDR1 SEHNR and CDR2 FQNEAQ (reference sequence). V lost 1 base and J lost 3, with 21 bases in between. The CDR3 consists of 18 residues. In nucleotides, the CDR3 is TGTGCCAGCAGCTTAGTGGACAGGGGTAGCGGGAATAAAGAGACCCAGTACTTC. Translating it yields CASSLVDRGSGNKETQYF.

This clone occurred once. V is TRBV27 and J is TRBJ1-4; possibly TRBD1 for D (5 bases). The germline V and J ends were trimmed by 6 bases and 4 bases, with 12 bases remaining between them. This CDR3 spans 14 amino acids. CDR1 and CDR2 from the germline V gene are MNHEY and SMNVEV (reference sequence). This CDR3 reads CASSRQWFNEKLFF. In DNA, the CDR3 is TGTGCCAGCAGCCGACAGTGGTTTAATGAAAAACTGTTTTTT.

This clone occurred once. This chain joins TRBV6-1 and TRBJ1-2; 7 nucleotides align to TRBD1. V was pared by 6 bases and J by 9 bases, with 10 bases of the junction left unmatched. This CDR3 is built from 13 residues. Germline V gene sequence: CDR1 MNHNS, CDR2 SASEGT. CDR3: CASSPNRGSSYTF. CDR3 nucleotides: TGTGCCAGCAGCCCCAACAGGGGCTCTAGCTACACCTTC.

The gene calls are TRBV5-1 and TRBJ2-5; D is possibly TRBD2 (5 bases). The CDR3 has 13 residues. Trimming removed 5 bases from V and 1 base from J, with 9 bases in between. The V gene's germline CDR1 is SGHRS and CDR2 YFSETQ. The CDR3 coding sequence is TGCGCCAGCAGGAGGGAAGTCCAAGAGACCCAGTACTTC. Its translation: CASRREVQETQYF.

The V and J genes are TRBV6-4 and TRBJ1-5; D is unresolved. Germline V lookup: CDR1 MRHNA, CDR2 SNTAGT. The V and J ends lost 7 bases and 3 bases respectively, with 13 bases between them. This CDR3 contains 14 residues. DNA of the CDR3: TGTGCCAGCAAATTATGGCAGGACAATCAGCCCCAGCATTTT. It encodes CASKLWQDNQPQHF.

The chain couples TRBV4-2 to TRBJ1-6; D gene ambiguous. The CDR3 is 13 residues long. V dropped 2 bases and J dropped 7 bases, with 6 bases sitting between them. CDR1 and CDR2 from the germline V gene are LGHNA and YNFKEQ. CDR3 coding DNA: TGTGCCAGCAGCCAAAGCTTCAATTCACCCCTCCACTTT. It encodes CASSQSFNSPLHF.

CDR3 sequence: CASSFRRDSGIYGYTF. The CDR3 DNA is TGTGCCAGCAGCTTCCGGAGGGACAGCGGAATCTATGGCTACACCTTC. The V call is TRBV5-6, the J call TRBJ1-2, with 7 bases lining up with TRBD1. With 2 bases clipped from V and 4 bases from J, the junction kept 11 bases outside the gene matches. Germline V lookup: CDR1 SGHDT, CDR2 YYEEEE. CDR3 length: 16 residues.

The V gene is TRBV28, the J gene TRBJ2-3, with 10 nucleotides matching TRBD1. The V gene's germline CDR1 is MDHEN and CDR2 SYDVKM. CDR3 length equals 18 residues. V was pared by 5 bases and J by 1 base, with 12 bases of the junction left unmatched. In nucleotides, the CDR3 is TGTGCCAGCAGTCCAGCAGGTACCGGGACAGGGGGCACAGATACGCAGTATTTT. Protein product: CASSPAGTGTGGTDTQYF.

The chain combines TRBV19 with TRBJ2-3, with a possible D match to TRBD2 (6 bases). V was pared by 3 bases and J by 3 bases, with 7 bases between. This CDR3 has 13 residues. Germline V gives CDR1 LNHDA, CDR2 SQIVND (reference sequence). The CDR3 bases are TGTGCCAGTAGTATTGGGAGGACAGATACGCAGTATTTT. Translation: CASSIGRTDTQYF. The variable domain in full, completed from reference TRBV19 and TRBJ2-3, reads DGGITQSPKYLFRKEGQNVTLSCEQNLNHDAMYWYRQDPGQGLRLIYYSQIVNDFQKGDIAEGYSVSREKKESFPLTVTSAQKNPTAFYLCASSIGRTDTQYFGPGTRLTVL.

The rearrangement joins TRBV27 to TRBJ2-1, with 7 bases fitting TRBD2. The CDR3 is 17 amino acids. V shed 3 bases, J shed 10 bases, and the junction held 18 bases outside the gene matches. The V gene's germline CDR1 is MNHEY and CDR2 SMNVEV (reference sequence). The CDR3 region is CASSFVSVAGPQGEQFF. The DNA of the CDR3 is TGTGCCAGCAGTTTTGTATCGGTAGCGGGTCCGCAAGGAGAGCAGTTCTTC.

J is TRBJ2-3 and V is TRBV19, with 7 bases aligning to TRBD2. The trim removed 1 base at V and 0 bases at J, leaving 10 bases unmatched. The CDR3 extends over 18 amino acids. Per the germline V gene, CDR1 is LNHDA and CDR2 is SQIVND (reference sequence). In DNA form, the CDR3 reads TGTGCCAGTAGTATAGGCTGGGCTAGCGGTACTAGCACAGATACGCAGTATTTT. Its protein is CASSIGWASGTSTDTQYF.

The chain couples TRBV2 to TRBJ2-4; 8 bases are a match to TRBD2. The CDR3 is made up of 19 amino acids. V was clipped by 3 bases and J by 3 bases; unmatched bases: 16. CDR1 and CDR2 (germline): SNHLY, FYNNEI. CDR3 region: CASSDGPFRGRFDKNIQYF. Here the CDR3 DNA reads TGTGCCAGCAGTGACGGTCCCTTTCGCGGGAGGTTCGACAAAAACATTCAGTACTTC.

The chain employs TRBV28 and TRBJ1-5, with TRBD1 matching over 10 bases. Trimming cost V 2 bases and J 10 bases; bases outside gene matches: 5. Germline V gene data show CDR1 as MDHEN and CDR2 as SYDVKM. This CDR3 has 14 amino acids. The CDR3, as DNA: TGTGCCAGCAGTTTACGGGACAGGGGCGACCCCCAGCATTTT. This translates into CASSLRDRGDPQHF.

The chain's CDR3 is CASSLRLNYNEQFF. CDR3 DNA sequence: TGTGCCAGCAGCCTCCGACTGAATTACAATGAGCAGTTCTTC. V usage is TRBV9 and J usage is TRBJ2-1; D unclear. The CDR3 has 14 residues. Deletions cut 4 bases from V and 4 bases from J, with 12 bases between. The germline CDR1 and CDR2 sequences are SGDLS and YYNGEE.